The present entry profiles one TCR beta chain with its context. Its antigen is not known. This record comes from a study of graft-versus-host responses after intestinal transplantation. The CDR3 runs 14 residues. Germline values: CDR1 SGHRS, CDR2 YFSETQ. Trimming took off 0 bases at V and 1 base at J, with 7 bases between the two ends. Assay used: immunoSEQ multiplex PCR; TCRdb lists only in-frame clones, some missing. The sample shows about 130,000 clones, about nine tenths of them seen only once. This sequence joins TRBV5-1 and TRBJ1-2; D unclear. The clonotype originates from a human donor who received an intestinal transplant. The sequenced sample was unstimulated CD4+ T cells sorted from spleen or lymph node cells, obtained before intestinal transplant. CDR3 nucleotide sequence: TGCGCCAGCAGCTTGGATGCAGTTAACTATGGCTACACCTTC. Translated: CASSLDAVNYGYTF.